This T cell receptor (beta chain) emerged from a study of cytomegalovirus exposure and HLA in healthy donors. About the study: The same platform as the 666 first-cohort repertoires was used for the 120 validation repertoires, a later analysis reported. Study-level results: According to a later analysis, TCR clusters from the first cohort tended to co-occur in the 120 or so validation repertoires.

Repertoires were generated with immunoSEQ multiplex PCR, while TCRdb's copy carries only in-frame clones and drops some. Altogether some 150,000 clones are present, less than 90% being singletons, with the ten largest covering approximately 3.2%. The CDR3 extends over 15 amino acids. CDR1 is LNHDA, CDR2 SQIVND, per germline (reference sequence). The ends lost 5 bases at V and 2 bases at J; junction bases unmatched: 5. Comments on this clone: Its antigen remains unknown.

The sequenced sample consisted of PBMCs. This sequence was found in a woman between 18 and 29 years old in good health and CMV-seropositive. The chain couples TRBV19 to TRBJ2-2; 7 nucleotides line up with TRBD1. CDR3 sequence (DNA): TGTGCCAGTAGTCTGGGACAGCTAAACACCGGGGAGCTGTTTTTT. It codes for CASSLGQLNTGELFF.